A single sample is the source of the 3 T cell receptor beta chains below, sequenced in a study of T cells after yellow fever vaccination. One entry per CDR3 protein results from TCRdb running MiXCR on the 5' RACE reads. Of about 550,000 distinct CDR3 sequences in the sample, about 19% were seen once. The sample here was PBMCs, taken 15 days after the yellow fever booster vaccination. These receptors originate from a man in his thirties or forties who received the YFV17D yellow fever vaccine.

The chain carries TRBV20-1 and TRBJ2-3, with D perhaps TRBD1 or TRBD2 (6 bases each). V lost 6 bases and J lost 0, with 13 bases in between. Germline CDR1 and CDR2: DFQATT and SNEGSKA (reference sequence). The CDR3 extends over 14 amino acids. In DNA, the CDR3 is TGCAGTGCCCGGGGGCGGACTAGCACAGATACGCAGTATTTT. Protein product: CSARGRTSTDTQYF.

This clonotype was found once. CDR3 bases: TGTGCCAGCAGACCTAGCGGGAGAGGCGCAGATACGCAGTATTTT. This codes for CASRPSGRGADTQYF. J is TRBJ2-3 and V is TRBV7-2, with 10 bases fitting TRBD2. Trimming cost V 6 bases and J 4 bases; bases outside gene matches: 7. In germline, CDR1 is SGHTA, CDR2 FQGNSA. The CDR3 sequence is 15 residues long.

This clonotype was observed a handful of times. This chain uses TRBV23-1 with TRBJ2-1; 8 bases fit TRBD2. TRBV23-1 counts as an open reading frame of uncertain function. V was pared by 4 bases and J by 15 bases, with 14 bases of the junction left unmatched. The CDR3 has 14 residues. The CDR3 is CASSPGGRVAGLFF. As DNA, the CDR3 is TGCGCCAGCAGTCCGGGGGGGCGTGTAGCGGGACTGTTCTTC.